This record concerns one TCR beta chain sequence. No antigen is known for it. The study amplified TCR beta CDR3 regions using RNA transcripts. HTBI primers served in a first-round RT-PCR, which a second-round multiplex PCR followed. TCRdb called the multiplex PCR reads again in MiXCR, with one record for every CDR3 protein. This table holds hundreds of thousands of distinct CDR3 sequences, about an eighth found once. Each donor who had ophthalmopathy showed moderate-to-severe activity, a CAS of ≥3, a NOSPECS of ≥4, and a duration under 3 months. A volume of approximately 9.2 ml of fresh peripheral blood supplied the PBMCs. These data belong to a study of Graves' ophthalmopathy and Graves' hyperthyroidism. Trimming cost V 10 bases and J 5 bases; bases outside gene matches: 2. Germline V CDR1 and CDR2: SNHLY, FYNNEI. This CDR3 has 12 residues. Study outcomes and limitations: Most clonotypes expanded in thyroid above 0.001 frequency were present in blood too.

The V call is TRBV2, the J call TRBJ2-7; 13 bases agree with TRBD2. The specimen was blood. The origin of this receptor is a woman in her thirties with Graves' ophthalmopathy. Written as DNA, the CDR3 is TGTGCCATTGGACTAGCGGGAGACGAGCAGTACTTC. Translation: CAIGLAGDEQYF.